The 10 T cell receptor beta chains in this list originate from one sample, sequenced in a study of CD8 T cells in ankylosing spondylitis. A single record per CDR3 protein comes from TCRdb applying MiXCR to the 5' RACE reads. The sample records 100,000 to 150,000 distinct CDR3 sequences, 6.5% to 9% being singletons. Sequencing was performed on blood, either unsorted or a sorted T cell fraction (not recorded which). The source is a male donor with ankylosing spondylitis or in good health (not recorded which).

This clonotype was counted ten times or more. The genes are TRBV24-1 and TRBJ2-2; 8 positions agree with TRBD1. CDR3 length: 16 amino acids. Germline CDR1 KGHDR, CDR2 SFDVKD. V was pared by 1 base and J by 4 bases, with 4 bases of the junction left unmatched. CDR3 amino acids: CATSDFRTGPTGELFF. For the CDR3, the DNA is TGTGCCACCAGTGATTTCCGGACAGGGCCCACCGGGGAGCTGTTTTTT.

This clonotype appeared many times. The J gene is TRBJ2-5, the V gene TRBV27, with 11 bases aligning to TRBD2. Germline V CDR1 and CDR2: MNHEY, SMNVEV (reference sequence). The junction had 7 bases not matched to a gene; V was cut back by 2 bases and J by 5 bases. This CDR3 has 16 amino acids. The CDR3 spells CASSLAWASGRETQYF. CDR3 nucleotide sequence: TGTGCCAGCAGTTTAGCTTGGGCTAGCGGGAGGGAGACCCAGTACTTC.

This clonotype was observed a single time. This chain connects TRBV12-3 or TRBV12-4 to TRBJ2-6; possibly TRBD1 or TRBD2 for D (5 bases each). The CDR3 loop spans 19 amino acids. Between the trimmed V and J ends, which lost 10 bases and 1 base, there was a span of 26 bases. CDR3 residues: CAICVALWGAGSGANVLTF. In DNA form, the CDR3 reads TGTGCCATCTGTGTAGCGCTGTGGGGCGCGGGTTCTGGGGCCAACGTCCTGACTTTC.

At least ten counts were recorded for this clonotype. The chain couples TRBV5-1 to TRBJ1-1, with D possibly being TRBD1 (6 bases). The germline CDR1 and CDR2 sequences are SGHRS and YFSETQ. V was clipped by 4 bases and J by 5 bases, with 18 bases between them. This CDR3 comprises 15 residues. CDR3 nucleotide sequence: TGCGCCAGCAGCAGGGGGATGCAGGGGCGGACTGAAGCTTTCTTT. Amino acids: CASSRGMQGRTEAFF.

This clonotype was recorded many times. The chain has TRBV20-1 and TRBJ2-3, with D hard to call. The CDR3 runs to 12 residues. V was clipped by 1 base and J by 5 bases, with 7 bases between them. The germline CDR1 and CDR2 sequences are DFQATT and SNEGSKA (reference sequence). This CDR3 reads CSARASGDTQYF. Here the CDR3 DNA reads TGCAGTGCTAGAGCATCCGGAGATACGCAGTATTTT.

This clonotype was seen repeatedly, ten times or more. This chain joins TRBV15 and TRBJ2-5; TRBD1 aligns across 8 bases. The V gene's germline CDR1 is LNHNV and CDR2 YYDKDF (reference sequence). Losses at the gene ends were 5 bases for V and 4 bases for J; bases not matched to a gene: 9. This CDR3 has 15 residues. CDR3 DNA: TGTGCCACCAGCCGCGACAGGGGTGTAGGAGAGACCCAGTACTTC. It is translated as CATSRDRGVGETQYF.

The J gene is TRBJ1-2, the V gene TRBV4-2, with TRBD1 identical over 7 bases. This CDR3 spans 15 amino acids. Germline V gene sequence: CDR1 LGHNA, CDR2 YNFKEQ. V gave up 10 bases and J gave up 2 bases; unmatched junction bases: 13. Here the CDR3 reads CAMGPGAGGNYGYTF. CDR3 nucleotide sequence: TGTGCCATGGGCCCCGGGGCAGGGGGGAACTATGGCTACACCTTC.

This clonotype was detected many times. The chain has TRBV28 and TRBJ1-5; D is perhaps TRBD1 (5 bases). The V gene's germline CDR1 is MDHEN and CDR2 SYDVKM. Trimming pared 4 bases from V and 10 bases from J, leaving 14 bases between. The CDR3 spans 13 residues. CDR3 in DNA: TGTGCCAGCAGTTCAAGTCAGGGCGACCCCCAGCATTTT. Its translation: CASSSSQGDPQHF.

In its sample, this clonotype was seen many times. The V call is TRBV28, the J call TRBJ2-1; D remains unclear. The V end was cut by 5 bases, the J end by 5 bases, with 10 bases between. Germline V CDR1 and CDR2: MDHEN, SYDVKM. CDR3 length equals 13 residues. CDR3 in DNA: TGTGCCAGCAGTCCGCCTGCCAACAATGAGCAGTTCTTC. As protein: CASSPPANNEQFF.

This clonotype occurred many times. This sequence joins TRBV5-1 and TRBJ1-6, with D hard to call. The germline gives CDR1 SGHRS, CDR2 YFSETQ. CDR3 length: 14 amino acids. V was pared by 2 bases and J by 7 bases, with 10 bases between. The chain's CDR3 is CASSFAGENSPLHF. The DNA for the CDR3 is TGCGCCAGCAGCTTCGCGGGTGAGAATTCACCCCTCCACTTT.